The present T cell receptor beta chain was sequenced within a study of blood T cell repertoires in COVID-19. This clone was detected a few times. Data came from immunoSEQ multiplex PCR; TCRdb stores just in-frame clones and leaves some out. This sample has some 220,000 clones, with 85% found just once. The sequence came from a woman aged 55-70 years with active or convalescent COVID-19. The sample consisted of peripheral blood.

CDR3 nucleotide sequence: TGTGCCAGCAGTGACTCGACAGGGAATGGGCCAGCTTTCTTT. As protein: CASSDSTGNGPAFF. V and J are TRBV2 and TRBJ1-1; TRBD1 aligns across 7 bases. V was pared by 3 bases and J by 10 bases, with 11 bases of the junction left unmatched. Per germline, CDR1 SNHLY and CDR2 FYNNEI. CDR3 length equals 14 residues.